The following is a T cell receptor beta chain sequence with its context. The source of the sample is a study of blood T cell repertoires in COVID-19. Turning to the study itself: Both acute and convalescent COVID-19 samples were obtained from the United States, Italy and Spain.

Individuals drawn from around 24 US areas were about 18 to 89 years old. Participant-given clinical history determined each cohort assignment. Per the authors' pipeline: The authors estimated nucleated cell counts from reference gene primer amplification. Produced via immunoSEQ multiplex PCR; TCRdb's table is partial and in-frame only. The V and J calls and the clone size are those of that table, but D and trimming were determined from the DNA. The sample gives tens of thousands of clones, roughly 90% of which show up once; approximately 1.2% is in the top ten. This TCR came from a woman in her fifties or sixties with acute COVID-19. Sequenced sample: PBMCs or T cells enriched from blood (not recorded which).

The CDR3 bases are TGTGCCAGCAGTTACCCGACTAGCGGGAACACCGGGGAGCTGTTTTTT. Its protein is CASSYPTSGNTGELFF. The V call is TRBV6-2 or TRBV6-3, the J call TRBJ2-2; 9 bases map to TRBD2. V shed 2 bases, J shed 1 base, and the junction held 2 bases outside the gene matches. CDR3 length equals 16 residues. Germline values: CDR1 MNHEY, CDR2 SVGEGT.